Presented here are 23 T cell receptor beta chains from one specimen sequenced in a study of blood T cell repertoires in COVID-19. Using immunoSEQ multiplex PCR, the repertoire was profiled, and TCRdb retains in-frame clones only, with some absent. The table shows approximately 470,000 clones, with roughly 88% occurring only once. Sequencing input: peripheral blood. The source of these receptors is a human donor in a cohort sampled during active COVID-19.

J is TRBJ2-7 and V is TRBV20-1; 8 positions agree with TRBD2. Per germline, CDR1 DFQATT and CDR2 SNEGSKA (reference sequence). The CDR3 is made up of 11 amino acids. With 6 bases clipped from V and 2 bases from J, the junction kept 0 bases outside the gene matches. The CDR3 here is CSAGLAYEQYF. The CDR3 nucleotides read TGCAGTGCGGGACTAGCCTACGAGCAGTACTTC.

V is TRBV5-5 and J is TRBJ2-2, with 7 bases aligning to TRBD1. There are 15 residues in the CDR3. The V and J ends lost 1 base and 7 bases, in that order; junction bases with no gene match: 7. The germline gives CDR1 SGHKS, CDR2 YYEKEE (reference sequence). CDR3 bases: TGTGCCAGCAGCTTGAATACAGGGGTGATCGGGGAGCTGTTTTTT. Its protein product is CASSLNTGVIGELFF.

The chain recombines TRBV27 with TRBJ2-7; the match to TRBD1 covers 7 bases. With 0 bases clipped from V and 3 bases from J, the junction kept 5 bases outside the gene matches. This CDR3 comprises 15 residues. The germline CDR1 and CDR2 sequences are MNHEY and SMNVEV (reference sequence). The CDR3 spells CASSLSAGQVYEQYF. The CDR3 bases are TGTGCCAGCAGTTTATCAGCTGGACAGGTCTACGAGCAGTACTTC.

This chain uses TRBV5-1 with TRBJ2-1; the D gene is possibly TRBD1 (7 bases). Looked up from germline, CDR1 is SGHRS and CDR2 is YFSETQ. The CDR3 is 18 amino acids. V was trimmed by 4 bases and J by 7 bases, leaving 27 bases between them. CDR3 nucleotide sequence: TGCGCCAGCAGCAAAGGCCCCAGACCCAGGGGGGACTTGAATGAGCAGTTCTTC. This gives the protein CASSKGPRPRGDLNEQFF.

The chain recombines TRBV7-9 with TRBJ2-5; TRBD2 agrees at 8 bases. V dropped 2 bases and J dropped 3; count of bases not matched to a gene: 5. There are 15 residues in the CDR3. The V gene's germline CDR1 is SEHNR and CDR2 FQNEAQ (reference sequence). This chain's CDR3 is CASSLFGTREETQYF. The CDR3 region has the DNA TGTGCCAGCAGCTTATTCGGGACTAGGGAAGAGACCCAGTACTTC.

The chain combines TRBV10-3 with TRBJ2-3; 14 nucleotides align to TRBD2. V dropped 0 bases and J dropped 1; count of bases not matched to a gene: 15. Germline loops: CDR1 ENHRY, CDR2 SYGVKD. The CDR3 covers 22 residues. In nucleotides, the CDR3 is TGTGCCATCAGTGAGTCGATGGTTGAGACTAGCGGGAGGGCCCTCGGCACAGATACGCAGTATTTT. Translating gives CAISESMVETSGRALGTDTQYF.

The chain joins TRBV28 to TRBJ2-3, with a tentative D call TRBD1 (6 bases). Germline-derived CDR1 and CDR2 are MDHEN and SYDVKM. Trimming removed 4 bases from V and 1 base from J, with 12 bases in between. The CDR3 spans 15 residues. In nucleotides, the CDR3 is TGTGCCAGCAGTTCTACAGGGATACGCACAGATACGCAGTATTTT. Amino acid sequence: CASSSTGIRTDTQYF. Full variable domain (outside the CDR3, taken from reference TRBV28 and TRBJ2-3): DVKVTQSSRYLVKRTGEKVFLECVQDMDHENMFWYRQDPGLGLRLIYFSYDVKMKEKGDIPEGYSVSREKKERFSLILESASTNQTSMYLCASSSTGIRTDTQYFGPGTRLTVL.

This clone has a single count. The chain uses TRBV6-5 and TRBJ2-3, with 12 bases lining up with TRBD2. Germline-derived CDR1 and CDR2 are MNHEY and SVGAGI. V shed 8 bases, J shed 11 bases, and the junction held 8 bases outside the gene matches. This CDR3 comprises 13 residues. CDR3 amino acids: CASLTASGGGQYF. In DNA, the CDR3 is TGTGCCAGCTTAACCGCTAGCGGGGGGGGGCAGTATTTT.

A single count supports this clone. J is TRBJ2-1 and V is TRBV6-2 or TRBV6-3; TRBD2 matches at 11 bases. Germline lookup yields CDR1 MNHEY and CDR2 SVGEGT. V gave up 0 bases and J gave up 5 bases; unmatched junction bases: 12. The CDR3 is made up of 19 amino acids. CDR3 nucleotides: TGTGCCAGCAGTTACTCTGGCATTAGCGGGAGGGCCGGGAACAATGAGCAGTTCTTC. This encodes CASSYSGISGRAGNNEQFF.

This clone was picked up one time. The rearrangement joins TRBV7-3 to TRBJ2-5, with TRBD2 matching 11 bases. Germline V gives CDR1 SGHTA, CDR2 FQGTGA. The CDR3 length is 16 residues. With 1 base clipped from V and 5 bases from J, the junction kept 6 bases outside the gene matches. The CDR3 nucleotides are TGTGCCAGCAGCTTAAATAGCGGGAGGGCCGGGGAGACCCAGTACTTC. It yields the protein CASSLNSGRAGETQYF.

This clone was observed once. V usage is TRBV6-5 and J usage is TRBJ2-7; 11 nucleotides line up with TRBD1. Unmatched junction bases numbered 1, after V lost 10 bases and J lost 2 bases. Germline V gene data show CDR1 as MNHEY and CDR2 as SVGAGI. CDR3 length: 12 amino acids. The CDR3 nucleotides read TGTGCCACGGGACAGGGGGCCTACGAGCAGTACTTC. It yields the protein CATGQGAYEQYF.

CDR3 DNA sequence: TGTGCCAGCAGTGATCGGGGAAAGACTGAAGCTTTCTTT. Amino acids: CASSDRGKTEAFF. V usage is TRBV25-1 and J usage is TRBJ1-1, with D hard to call. V was pared by 3 bases and J by 5 bases, with 10 bases between. Germline CDR1 is MGHDK and CDR2 is SYGVNS. CDR3 size: 13 residues.

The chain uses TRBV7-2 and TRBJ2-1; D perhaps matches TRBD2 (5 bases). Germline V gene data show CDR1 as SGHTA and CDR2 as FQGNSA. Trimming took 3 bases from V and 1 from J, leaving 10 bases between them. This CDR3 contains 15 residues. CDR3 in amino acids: CASSFSSRSYNEQFF. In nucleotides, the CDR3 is TGTGCCAGCAGCTTTTCTAGCAGGTCCTACAATGAGCAGTTCTTC.

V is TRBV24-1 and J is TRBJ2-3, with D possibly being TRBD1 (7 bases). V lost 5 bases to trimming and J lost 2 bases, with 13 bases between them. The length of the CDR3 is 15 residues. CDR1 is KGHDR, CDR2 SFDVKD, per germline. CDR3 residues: CATSVGGGYTDTQYF. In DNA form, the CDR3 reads TGTGCCACCAGTGTAGGAGGGGGCTACACAGATACGCAGTATTTT.

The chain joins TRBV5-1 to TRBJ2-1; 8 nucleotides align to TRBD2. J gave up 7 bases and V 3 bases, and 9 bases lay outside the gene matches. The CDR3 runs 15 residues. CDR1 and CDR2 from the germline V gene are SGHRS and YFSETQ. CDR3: CASSSSGLEGNEQFF. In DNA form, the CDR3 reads TGCGCCAGCAGCTCTTCGGGACTAGAGGGGAATGAGCAGTTCTTC.

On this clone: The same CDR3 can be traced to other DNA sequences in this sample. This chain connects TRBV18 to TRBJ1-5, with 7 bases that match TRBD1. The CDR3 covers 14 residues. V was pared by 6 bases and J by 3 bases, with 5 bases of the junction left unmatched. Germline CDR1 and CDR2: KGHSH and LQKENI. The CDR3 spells CASSRGTDNQPQHF. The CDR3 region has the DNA TGTGCCAGCTCCCGCGGGACAGACAATCAGCCCCAGCATTTT.

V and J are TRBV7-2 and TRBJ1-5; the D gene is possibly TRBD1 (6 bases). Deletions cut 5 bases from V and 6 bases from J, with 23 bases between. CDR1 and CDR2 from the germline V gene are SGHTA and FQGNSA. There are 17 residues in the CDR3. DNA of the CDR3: TGTGCCAGCAGCGTACAGGGCCTAGGGGCGATGAGTCAGCCCCAGCATTTT. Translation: CASSVQGLGAMSQPQHF. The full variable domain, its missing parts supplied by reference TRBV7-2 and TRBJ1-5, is GAGVSQSPSNKVTEKGKDVELRCDPISGHTALYWYRQSLGQGLEFLIYFQGNSAPDKSGLPSDRFSAERTGGSVSTLTIQRTQQEDSAVYLCASSVQGLGAMSQPQHFGDGTRLSIL.

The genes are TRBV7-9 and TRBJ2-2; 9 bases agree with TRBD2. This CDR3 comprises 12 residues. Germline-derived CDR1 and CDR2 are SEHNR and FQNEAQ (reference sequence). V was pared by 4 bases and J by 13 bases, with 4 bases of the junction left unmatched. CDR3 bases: TGTGCCAGCAGCTACTCAGCGGGAGGGCTGTTTTTT. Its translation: CASSYSAGGLFF.

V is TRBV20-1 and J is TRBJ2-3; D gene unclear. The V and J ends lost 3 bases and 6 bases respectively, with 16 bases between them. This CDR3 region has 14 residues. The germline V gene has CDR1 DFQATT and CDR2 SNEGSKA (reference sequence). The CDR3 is CSASTVSVSDTQYF. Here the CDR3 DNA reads TGCAGTGCTAGTACGGTTTCGGTTTCCGATACGCAGTATTTT.

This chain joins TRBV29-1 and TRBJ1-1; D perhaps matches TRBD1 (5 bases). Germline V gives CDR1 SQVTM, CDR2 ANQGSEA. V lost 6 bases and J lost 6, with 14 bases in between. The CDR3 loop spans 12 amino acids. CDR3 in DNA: TGCAGCGTAGTGGGGGGTCGGGCTGAAGCTTTCTTT. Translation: CSVVGGRAEAFF.

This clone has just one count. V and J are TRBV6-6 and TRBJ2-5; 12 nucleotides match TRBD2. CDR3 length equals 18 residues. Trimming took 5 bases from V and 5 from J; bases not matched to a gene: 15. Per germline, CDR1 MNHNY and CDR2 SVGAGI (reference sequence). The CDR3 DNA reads TGTGCCAGCAGTCGTCCCCTAGCGGGAGGGTCAAACCGGGAGACCCAGTACTTC. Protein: CASSRPLAGGSNRETQYF.

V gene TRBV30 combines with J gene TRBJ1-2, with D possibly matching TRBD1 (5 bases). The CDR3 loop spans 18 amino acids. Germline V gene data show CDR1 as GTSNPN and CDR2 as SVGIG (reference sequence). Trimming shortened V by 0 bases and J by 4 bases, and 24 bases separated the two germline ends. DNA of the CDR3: TGTGCCTGGAGTGTATCCCCCTACGGGTCCAAGGGGATCTATGGCTACACCTTC. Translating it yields CAWSVSPYGSKGIYGYTF.

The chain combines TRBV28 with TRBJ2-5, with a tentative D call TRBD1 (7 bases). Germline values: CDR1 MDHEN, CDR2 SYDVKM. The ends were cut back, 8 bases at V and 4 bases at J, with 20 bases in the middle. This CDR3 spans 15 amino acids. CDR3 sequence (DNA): TGTGCCAGCGGATCACAGGGGTTGGGGGGAGAGACCCAGTACTTC. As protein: CASGSQGLGGETQYF.